This TCR beta chain was captured by sequencing in a study of T cell responses to AZD1222 COVID-19 vaccine. The assay was immunoSEQ multiplex PCR, and TCRdb's table has in-frame clones only and misses some. Of approximately 110,000 clones detected, around 85% appear once; the ten largest clones hold approximately 6.2%. A word on this clone: What it recognizes is unknown.

Overall study findings and caveats: An increase in Spike-specific TCR breadth and depth was observed after two AZD1222 doses. Spike-wide coverage was observed for vaccine-associated CD4 TCRs, with dominant responses at 160-218 and 743-854. Repertoire samples came only from after the peak T cell response. Unmutated variant regions are reportedly the target of nearly half of TCRs that are spike-specific.

The CDR3 has 17 amino acids. Germline CDR1 LGHDT, CDR2 YNNKEL (reference sequence). The V segment lost 1 base and the J segment 6 bases; nucleotides outside the gene matches: 14. This material consisted of peripheral blood, taken on day 0 of AZD1222 vaccination. The V and J genes are TRBV3-1 (or the pseudogene TRBV3-2) and TRBJ2-7, with 8 bases matching TRBD2. The clonotype comes from an adult in good health. The CDR3 DNA reads TGTGCCAGCAGCCAAGCTTTGCGGGGGGCCCTCCGTCTCGAGCAGTACTTC. Amino acid sequence: CASSQALRGALRLEQYF.